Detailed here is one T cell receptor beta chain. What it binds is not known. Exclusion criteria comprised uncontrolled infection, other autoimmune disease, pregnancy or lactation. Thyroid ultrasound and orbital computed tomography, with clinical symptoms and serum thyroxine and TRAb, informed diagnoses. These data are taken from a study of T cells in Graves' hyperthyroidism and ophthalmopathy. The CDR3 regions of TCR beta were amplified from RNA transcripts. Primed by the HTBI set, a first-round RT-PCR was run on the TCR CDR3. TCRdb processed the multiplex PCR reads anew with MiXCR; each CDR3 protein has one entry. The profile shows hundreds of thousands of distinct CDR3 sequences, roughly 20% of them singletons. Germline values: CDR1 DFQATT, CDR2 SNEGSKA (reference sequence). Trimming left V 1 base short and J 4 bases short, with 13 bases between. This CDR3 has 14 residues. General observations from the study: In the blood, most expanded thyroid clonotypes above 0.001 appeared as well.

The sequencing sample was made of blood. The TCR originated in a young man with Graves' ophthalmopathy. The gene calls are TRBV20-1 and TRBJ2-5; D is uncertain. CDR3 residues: CSARVKVDRETQYF. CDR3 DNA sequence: TGCAGTGCTAGAGTCAAGGTGGACCGAGAGACCCAGTACTTC.